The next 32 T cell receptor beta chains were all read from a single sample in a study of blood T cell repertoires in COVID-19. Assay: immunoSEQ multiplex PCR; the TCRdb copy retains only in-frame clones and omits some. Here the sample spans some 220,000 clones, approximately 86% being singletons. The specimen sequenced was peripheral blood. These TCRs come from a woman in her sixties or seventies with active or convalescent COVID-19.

The CDR3 loop is CASSFVGGEDTQYF. CDR3 sequence (DNA): TGTGCCAGCAGCTTCGTCGGGGGAGAGGATACGCAGTATTTT. The rearrangement joins TRBV7-9 to TRBJ2-3; D may be TRBD2 (6 bases). Germline V CDR1 and CDR2: SEHNR, FQNEAQ (reference sequence). V lost 3 bases to trimming and J lost 6 bases, with 13 bases between them. The CDR3 length is 14 residues.

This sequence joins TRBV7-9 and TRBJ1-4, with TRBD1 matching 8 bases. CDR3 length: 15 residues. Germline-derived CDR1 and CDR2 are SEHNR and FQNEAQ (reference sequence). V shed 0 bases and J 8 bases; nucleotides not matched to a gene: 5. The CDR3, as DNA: TGTGCCAGCAGCTTAGCGGGACAGGTTGGGGAAAAACTGTTTTTT. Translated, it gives CASSLAGQVGEKLFF.

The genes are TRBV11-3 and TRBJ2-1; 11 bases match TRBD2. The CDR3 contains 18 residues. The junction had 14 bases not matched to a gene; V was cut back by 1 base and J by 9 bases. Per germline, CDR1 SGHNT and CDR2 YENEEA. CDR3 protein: CASSLGTSGSFPHSEQFF. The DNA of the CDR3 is TGTGCCAGCAGCTTAGGTACTAGCGGGAGTTTTCCCCACAGTGAGCAGTTCTTC.

This chain's CDR3 is CASSYLRDSNNEQFF. As DNA, the CDR3 is TGTGCCAGCAGTTACCTCCGGGACAGCAACAATGAGCAGTTCTTC. This chain links TRBV6-6 with TRBJ2-1; 7 positions match TRBD1. CDR1 and CDR2 from the germline V gene are MNHNY and SVGAGI (reference sequence). V lost 2 bases and J lost 5; bases outside the gene matches: 6. This CDR3 has 15 amino acids.

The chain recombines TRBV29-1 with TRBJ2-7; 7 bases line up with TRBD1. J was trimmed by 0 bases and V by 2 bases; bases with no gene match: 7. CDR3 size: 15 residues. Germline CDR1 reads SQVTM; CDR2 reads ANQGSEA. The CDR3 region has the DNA TGCAGCGTTGAACCCGGACAGGAGAGCTCCTACGAGCAGTACGTC. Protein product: CSVEPGQESSYEQYV.

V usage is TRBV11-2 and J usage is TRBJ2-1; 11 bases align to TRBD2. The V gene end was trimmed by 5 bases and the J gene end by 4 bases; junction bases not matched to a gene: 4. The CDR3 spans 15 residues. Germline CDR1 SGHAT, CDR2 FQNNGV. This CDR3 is CASSVSGREYNEQFF. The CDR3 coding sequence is TGTGCCAGCAGCGTTAGCGGGAGGGAATACAATGAGCAGTTCTTC.

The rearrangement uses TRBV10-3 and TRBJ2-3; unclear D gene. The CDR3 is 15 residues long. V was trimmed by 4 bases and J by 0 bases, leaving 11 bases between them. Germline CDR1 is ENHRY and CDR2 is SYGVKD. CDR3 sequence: CAISGSSRSTDTQYF. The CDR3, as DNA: TGTGCCATCAGTGGTTCTAGTCGAAGCACAGATACGCAGTATTTT.

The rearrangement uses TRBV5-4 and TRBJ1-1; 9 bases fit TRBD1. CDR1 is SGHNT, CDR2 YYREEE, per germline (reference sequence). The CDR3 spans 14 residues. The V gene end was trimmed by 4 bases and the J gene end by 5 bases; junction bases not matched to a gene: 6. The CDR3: CASSTGQGRTEAFF. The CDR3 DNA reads TGTGCCAGCAGCACTGGACAGGGGCGAACTGAAGCTTTCTTT.

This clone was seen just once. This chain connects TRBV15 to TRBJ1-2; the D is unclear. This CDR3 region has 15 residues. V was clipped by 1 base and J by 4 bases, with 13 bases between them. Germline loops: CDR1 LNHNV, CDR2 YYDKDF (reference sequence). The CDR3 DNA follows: TGTGCCACCAGCAGAGCAAGGACGGGAAGCTATGGCTACACCTTC. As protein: CATSRARTGSYGYTF.

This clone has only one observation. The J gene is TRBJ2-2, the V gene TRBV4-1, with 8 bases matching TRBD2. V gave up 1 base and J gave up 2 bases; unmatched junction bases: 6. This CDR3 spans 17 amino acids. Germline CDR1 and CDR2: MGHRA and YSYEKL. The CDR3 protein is CASSQVRGGINTGELFF. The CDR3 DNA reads TGCGCCAGCAGCCAAGTTCGGGGGGGGATAAACACCGGGGAGCTGTTTTTT.

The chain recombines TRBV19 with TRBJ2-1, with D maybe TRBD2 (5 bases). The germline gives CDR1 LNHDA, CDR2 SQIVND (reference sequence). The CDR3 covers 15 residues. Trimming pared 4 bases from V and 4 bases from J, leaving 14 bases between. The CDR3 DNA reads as TGTGCCAGTAGTACTGGGAGACTACCTTACAATGAGCAGTTCTTC. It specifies CASSTGRLPYNEQFF.

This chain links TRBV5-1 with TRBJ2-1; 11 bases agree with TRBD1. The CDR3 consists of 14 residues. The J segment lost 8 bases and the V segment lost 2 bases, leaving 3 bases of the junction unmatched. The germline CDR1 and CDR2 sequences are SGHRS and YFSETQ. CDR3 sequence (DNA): TGCGCCAGCAGCTTTCGGACAGGGGGCTATGAGCAGTTCTTC. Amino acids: CASSFRTGGYEQFF.

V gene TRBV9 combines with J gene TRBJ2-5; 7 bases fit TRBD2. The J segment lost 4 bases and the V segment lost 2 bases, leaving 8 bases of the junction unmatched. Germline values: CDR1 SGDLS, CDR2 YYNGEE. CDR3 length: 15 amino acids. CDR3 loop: CASSVSAGAAETQYF. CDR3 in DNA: TGTGCCAGCAGCGTGTCGGCGGGAGCTGCAGAGACCCAGTACTTC. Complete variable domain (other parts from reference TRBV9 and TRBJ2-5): DSGVTQTPKHLITATGQRVTLRCSPRSGDLSVYWYQQSLDQGLQFLIQYYNGEERAKGNILERFSAQQFPDLHSELNLSSLELGDSALYFCASSVSAGAAETQYFGPGTRLLVL.

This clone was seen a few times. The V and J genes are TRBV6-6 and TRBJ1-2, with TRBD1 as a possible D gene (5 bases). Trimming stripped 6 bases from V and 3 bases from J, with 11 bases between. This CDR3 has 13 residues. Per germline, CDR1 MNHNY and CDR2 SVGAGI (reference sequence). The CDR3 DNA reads TGTGCCAGCAGCCTTGGACAAGACTATGGCTACACCTTC. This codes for CASSLGQDYGYTF.

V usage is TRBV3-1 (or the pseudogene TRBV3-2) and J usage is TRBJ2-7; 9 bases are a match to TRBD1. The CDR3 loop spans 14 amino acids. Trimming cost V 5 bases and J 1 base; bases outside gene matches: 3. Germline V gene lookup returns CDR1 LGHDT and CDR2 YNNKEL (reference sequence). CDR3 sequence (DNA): TGTGCCAGCAGCTTAGGACAGGGGTCCTACGAGCAGTACTTC. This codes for CASSLGQGSYEQYF.

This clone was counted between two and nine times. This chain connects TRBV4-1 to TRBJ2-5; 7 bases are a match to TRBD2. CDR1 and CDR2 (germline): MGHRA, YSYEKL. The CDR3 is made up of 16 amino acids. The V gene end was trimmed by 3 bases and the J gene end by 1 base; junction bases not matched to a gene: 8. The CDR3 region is CASSHLPSGPQETQYF. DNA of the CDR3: TGCGCCAGCAGCCATCTCCCTAGCGGACCCCAAGAGACCCAGTACTTC.

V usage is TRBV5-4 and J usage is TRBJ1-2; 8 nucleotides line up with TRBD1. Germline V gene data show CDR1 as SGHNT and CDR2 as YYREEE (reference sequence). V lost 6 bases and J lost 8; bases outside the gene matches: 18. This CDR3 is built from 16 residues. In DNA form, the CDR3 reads TGTGCCAGCAACCCGGGACAGGTAAAACCCCCGGAGGGCTACACCTTC. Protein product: CASNPGQVKPPEGYTF.

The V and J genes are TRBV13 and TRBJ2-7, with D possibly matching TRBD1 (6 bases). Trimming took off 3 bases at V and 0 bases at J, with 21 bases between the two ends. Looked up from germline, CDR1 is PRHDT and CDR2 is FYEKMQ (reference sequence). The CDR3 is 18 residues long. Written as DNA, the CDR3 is TGTGCCAGCAGCTTCCGACAGGCCCGTGGGGCTAGCTCCTACGAGCAGTACTTC. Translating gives CASSFRQARGASSYEQYF.

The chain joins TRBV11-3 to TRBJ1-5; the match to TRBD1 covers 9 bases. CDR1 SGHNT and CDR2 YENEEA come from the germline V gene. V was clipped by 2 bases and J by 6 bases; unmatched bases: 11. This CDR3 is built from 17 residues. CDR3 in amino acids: CASSLKRGQGSGQPQHF. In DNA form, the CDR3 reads TGTGCCAGCAGCTTAAAGAGGGGACAGGGAAGTGGTCAGCCCCAGCATTTT.

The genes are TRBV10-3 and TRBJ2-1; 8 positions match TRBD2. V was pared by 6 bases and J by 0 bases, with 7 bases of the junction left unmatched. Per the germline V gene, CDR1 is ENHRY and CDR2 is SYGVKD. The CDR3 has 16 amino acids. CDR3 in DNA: TGTGCCATCAGCCAAAGACTAGCGAGCTCCTACAATGAGCAGTTCTTC. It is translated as CAISQRLASSYNEQFF.

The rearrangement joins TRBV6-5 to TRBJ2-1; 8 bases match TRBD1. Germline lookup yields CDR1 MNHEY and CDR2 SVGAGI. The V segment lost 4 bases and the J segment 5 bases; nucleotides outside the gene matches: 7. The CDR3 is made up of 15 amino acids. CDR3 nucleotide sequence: TGTGCCAGCAGTTCCCGGACAGGGAAGAACAATGAGCAGTTCTTC. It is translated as CASSSRTGKNNEQFF.

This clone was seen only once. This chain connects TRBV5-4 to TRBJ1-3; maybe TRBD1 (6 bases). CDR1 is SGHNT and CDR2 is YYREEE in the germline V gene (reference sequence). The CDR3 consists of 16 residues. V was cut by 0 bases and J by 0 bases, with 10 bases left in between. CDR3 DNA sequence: TGTGCCAGCAGCTTGGAGGGACACCTCTCTGGAAACACCATATATTTT. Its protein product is CASSLEGHLSGNTIYF.

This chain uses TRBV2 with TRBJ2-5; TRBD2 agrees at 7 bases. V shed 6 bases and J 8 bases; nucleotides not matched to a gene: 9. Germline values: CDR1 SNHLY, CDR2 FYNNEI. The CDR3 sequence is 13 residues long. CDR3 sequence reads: CASRPSGARTQYF. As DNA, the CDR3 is TGTGCCAGCAGACCTAGCGGCGCTAGAACCCAGTACTTC.

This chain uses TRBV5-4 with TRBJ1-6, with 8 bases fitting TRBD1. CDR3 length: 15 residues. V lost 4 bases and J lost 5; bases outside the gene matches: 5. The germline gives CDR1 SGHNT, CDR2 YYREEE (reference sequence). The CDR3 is CASSPGQEHNSPLHF. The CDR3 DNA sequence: TGTGCCAGCAGCCCGGGACAGGAGCATAATTCACCCCTCCACTTT.

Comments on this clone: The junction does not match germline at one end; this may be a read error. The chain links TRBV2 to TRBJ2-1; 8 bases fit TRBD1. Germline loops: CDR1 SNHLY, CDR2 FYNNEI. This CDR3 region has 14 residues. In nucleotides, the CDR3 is TGTGCCAGCAGCGCGACAGGGGTATACAGTGAGCAGTTCTTC. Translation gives CASSATGVYSEQFF.

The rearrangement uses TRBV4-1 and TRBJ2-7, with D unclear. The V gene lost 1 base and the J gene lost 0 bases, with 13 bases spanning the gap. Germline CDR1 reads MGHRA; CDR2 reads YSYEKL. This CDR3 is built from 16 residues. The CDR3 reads CASSQVAAFSSYEQYF. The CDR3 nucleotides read TGCGCCAGCAGCCAAGTGGCGGCTTTTTCCTCCTACGAGCAGTACTTC.

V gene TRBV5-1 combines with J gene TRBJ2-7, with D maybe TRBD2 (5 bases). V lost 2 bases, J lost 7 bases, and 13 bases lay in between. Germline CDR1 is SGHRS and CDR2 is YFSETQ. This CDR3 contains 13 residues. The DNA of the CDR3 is TGCGCCAGCAGCTTATCGAGGGAAAGGGAGCAGTACTTC. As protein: CASSLSREREQYF. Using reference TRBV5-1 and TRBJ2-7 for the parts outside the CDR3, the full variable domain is KAGVTQTPRYLIKTRGQQVTLSCSPISGHRSVSWYQQTPGQGLQFLFEYFSETQRNKGNFPGRFSGRQFSNSRSEMNVSTLELGDSALYLCASSLSREREQYFGPGTRLTVT.

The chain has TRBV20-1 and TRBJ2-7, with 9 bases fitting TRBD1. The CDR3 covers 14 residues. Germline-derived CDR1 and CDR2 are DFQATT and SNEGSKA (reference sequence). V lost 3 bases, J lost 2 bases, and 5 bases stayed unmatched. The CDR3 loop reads CSASVQGAPYEQYV. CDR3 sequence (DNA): TGCAGTGCTAGTGTACAGGGGGCTCCCTACGAGCAGTACGTC.

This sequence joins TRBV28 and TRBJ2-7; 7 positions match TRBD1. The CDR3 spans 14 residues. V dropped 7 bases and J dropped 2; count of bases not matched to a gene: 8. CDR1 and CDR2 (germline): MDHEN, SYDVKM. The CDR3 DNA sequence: TGTGCCAGCACTCTAGGACAGGTTACCTACGAGCAGTACTTC. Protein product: CASTLGQVTYEQYF.

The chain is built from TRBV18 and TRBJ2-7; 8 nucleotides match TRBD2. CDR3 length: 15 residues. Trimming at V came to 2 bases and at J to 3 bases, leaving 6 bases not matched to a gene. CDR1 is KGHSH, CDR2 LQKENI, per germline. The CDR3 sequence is CASSPNQSGGYEQYF. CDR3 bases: TGTGCCAGCTCACCAAACCAGAGCGGGGGCTACGAGCAGTACTTC. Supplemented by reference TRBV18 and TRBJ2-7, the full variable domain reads NAGVMQNPRHLVRRRGQEARLRCSPMKGHSHVYWYRQLPEEGLKFMVYLQKENIIDESGMPKERFSAEFPKEGPSILRIQQVVRGDSAAYFCASSPNQSGGYEQYFGPGTRLTVT.

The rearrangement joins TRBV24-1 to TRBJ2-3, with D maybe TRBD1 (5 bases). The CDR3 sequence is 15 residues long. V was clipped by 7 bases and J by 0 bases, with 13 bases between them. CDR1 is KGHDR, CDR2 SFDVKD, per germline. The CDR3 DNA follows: TGTGCCACCAGCGAGATTGGGGCAAGCACAGATACGCAGTATTTT. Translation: CATSEIGASTDTQYF.

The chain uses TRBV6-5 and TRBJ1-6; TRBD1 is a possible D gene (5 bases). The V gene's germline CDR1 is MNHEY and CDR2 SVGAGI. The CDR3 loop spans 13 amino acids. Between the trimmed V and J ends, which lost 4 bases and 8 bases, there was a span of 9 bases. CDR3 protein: CASSWGWDSPLHF. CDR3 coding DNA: TGTGCCAGCAGTTGGGGCTGGGATTCACCCCTCCACTTT.